This TCR beta chain was profiled in a study of blood T cells in healthy people across ages. On the study more broadly: About one barcoded beta molecule per two T cells was captured by template switching.

Study results and limitations: Higher diversity and more naive CD4+ cells were features of long-lived donors, compared to aged donors. A conclusive naive versus antigen-experienced comparison was prevented by the unsorted PBMCs. Naive T cell percentage showed a strong correlation with the diversity of TCR beta.

It was with a sample-barcoded 5' primer and a J-beta primer mix that a second PCR of roughly 7 to 12 cycles was run. TCRdb independently ran MiXCR on the 5' RACE reads; one entry per CDR3 protein. Of about 730,000 distinct CDR3 sequences listed, roughly 43% are singletons. This clonotype was seen many times. Its specificity is not known. The sequencing sample was made of blood. The sequence came from a woman aged 55-69 years in good health.

The CDR3 DNA follows: TGTGCCAGCAGCCCGGCGTCAGGCACTGAAGCTTTCTTT. Its protein is CASSPASGTEAFF. The V gene is TRBV5-6, the J gene TRBJ1-1; D remains unclear. Trimming removed 4 bases at V and 4 bases at J, with 11 bases between. The length of the CDR3 is 13 residues. Per the germline V gene, CDR1 is SGHDT and CDR2 is YYEEEE. Using reference TRBV5-6 and TRBJ1-1 for the parts outside the CDR3, the full variable domain is DAGVTQSPTHLIKTRGQQVTLRCSPKSGHDTVSWYQQALGQGPQFIFQYYEEEERQRGNFPDRFSGHQFPNYSSELNVNALLLGDSALYLCASSPASGTEAFFGQGTRLTVV.